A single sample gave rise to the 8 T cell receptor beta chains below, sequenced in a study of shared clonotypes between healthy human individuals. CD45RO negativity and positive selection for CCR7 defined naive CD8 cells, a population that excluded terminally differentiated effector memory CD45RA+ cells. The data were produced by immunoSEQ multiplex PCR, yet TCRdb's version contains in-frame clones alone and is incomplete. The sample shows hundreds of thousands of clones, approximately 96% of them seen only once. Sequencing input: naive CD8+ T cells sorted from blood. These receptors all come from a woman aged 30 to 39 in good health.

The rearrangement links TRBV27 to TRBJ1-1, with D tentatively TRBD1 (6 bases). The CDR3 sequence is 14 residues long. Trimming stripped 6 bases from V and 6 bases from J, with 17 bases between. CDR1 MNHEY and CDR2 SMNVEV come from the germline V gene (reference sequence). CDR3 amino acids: CASRFTGSGAEAFF. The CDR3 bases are TGTGCCAGCAGATTTACAGGGAGTGGGGCTGAAGCTTTCTTT.

In DNA, the CDR3 is TGTGCCAGCAGTTTAGAGCAACCCACAGATACGCAGTATTTT. Protein product: CASSLEQPTDTQYF. This chain uses TRBV28 with TRBJ2-3; no clear D gene. The CDR3 contains 14 residues. Trimming stripped 2 bases from V and 2 bases from J, with 8 bases between. Per the germline V gene, CDR1 is MDHEN and CDR2 is SYDVKM.

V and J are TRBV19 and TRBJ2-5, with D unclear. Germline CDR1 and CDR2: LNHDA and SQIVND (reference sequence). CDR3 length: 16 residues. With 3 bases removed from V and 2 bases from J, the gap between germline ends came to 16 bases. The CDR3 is CASSILIRDQQETQYF. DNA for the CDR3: TGTGCCAGTAGTATTTTGATAAGAGACCAACAAGAGACCCAGTACTTC.

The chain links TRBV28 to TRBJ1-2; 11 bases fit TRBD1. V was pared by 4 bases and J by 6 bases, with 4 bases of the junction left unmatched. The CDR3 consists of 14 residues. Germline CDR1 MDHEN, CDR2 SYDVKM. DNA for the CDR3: TGTGCCAGCAGTTGGACAGGGGGCGCGCATGGCTACACCTTC. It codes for CASSWTGGAHGYTF.

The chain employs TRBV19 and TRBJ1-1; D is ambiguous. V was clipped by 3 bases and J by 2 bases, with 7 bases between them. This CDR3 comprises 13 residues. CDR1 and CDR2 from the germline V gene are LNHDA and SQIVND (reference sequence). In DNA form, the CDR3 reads TGTGCCAGTAGTATTGTGGACAACACTGAAGCTTTCTTT. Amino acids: CASSIVDNTEAFF.

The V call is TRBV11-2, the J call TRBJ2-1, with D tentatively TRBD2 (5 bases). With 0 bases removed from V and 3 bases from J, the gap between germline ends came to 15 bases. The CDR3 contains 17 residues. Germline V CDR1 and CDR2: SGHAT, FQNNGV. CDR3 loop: CASSLDTLEGGYNEQFF. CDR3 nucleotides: TGTGCCAGCAGCTTAGATACCTTAGAGGGTGGCTACAATGAGCAGTTCTTC.

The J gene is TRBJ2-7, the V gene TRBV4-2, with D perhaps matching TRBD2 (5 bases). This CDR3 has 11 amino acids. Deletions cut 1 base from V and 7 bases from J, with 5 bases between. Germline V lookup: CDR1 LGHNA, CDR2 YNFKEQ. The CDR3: CASSQAGEQYF. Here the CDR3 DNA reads TGTGCCAGCAGCCAAGCGGGGGAGCAGTACTTC.

In DNA, the CDR3 is TGTGCCAGCAGCTTTTCAGTTGTCGAAGAGACCCAGTACTTC. Protein product: CASSFSVVEETQYF. The rearrangement links TRBV5-4 to TRBJ2-5; D gene ambiguous. The germline V gene encodes CDR1 SGHNT and CDR2 YYREEE (reference sequence). The CDR3 totals 14 residues. Deletions cut 2 bases from V and 3 bases from J, with 11 bases between.